Below are 30 T cell receptor beta chains sequenced from a single sample in a study of blood T cell repertoires in COVID-19. Data came from immunoSEQ multiplex PCR; TCRdb stores just in-frame clones and leaves some out. Here the sample spans about 220,000 clones, 82% being singletons. Sample: peripheral blood. The source is a woman between 70 and 85 years old with COVID-19, enrolled during active disease.

The genes are TRBV5-1 and TRBJ1-1, with no clear D. The CDR3 runs 15 residues. V was pared by 3 bases and J by 1 base, with 13 bases between. The germline gives CDR1 SGHRS, CDR2 YFSETQ. In DNA form, the CDR3 reads TGCGCCAGCAGCTACACTGAAGCGGGGAACACTGAAGCTTTCTTT. Its translation is CASSYTEAGNTEAFF.

The chain couples TRBV20-1 to TRBJ2-7; no clear D gene. V dropped 6 bases and J dropped 3 bases, with 9 bases sitting between them. This CDR3 region has 11 residues. Germline CDR1 DFQATT, CDR2 SNEGSKA (reference sequence). CDR3 nucleotide sequence: TGCAGTGCGAGGCCTGACTACGAGCAGTACTTC. It yields the protein CSARPDYEQYF.

V usage is TRBV6-5 and J usage is TRBJ1-1, with D perhaps TRBD1 (5 bases). The CDR3 length is 14 residues. Germline-derived CDR1 and CDR2 are MNHEY and SVGAGI. Trimming removed 7 bases at V and 5 bases at J, with 17 bases between. CDR3 sequence: CASKRLPGGTEAFF. For the CDR3, the DNA is TGTGCCAGCAAGCGGCTACCGGGGGGGACTGAAGCTTTCTTT.

This chain uses TRBV29-1 with TRBJ2-2; 7 positions match TRBD1. After removal of 7 bases from V and 3 bases from J, the junction contained 5 bases not matched to a gene. Germline V gives CDR1 SQVTM, CDR2 ANQGSEA. The CDR3 runs to 13 residues. The CDR3 loop reads CSADRSHTGELFF. CDR3 sequence (DNA): TGCAGCGCGGACAGGTCCCACACCGGGGAGCTGTTTTTT.

The chain combines TRBV5-5 with TRBJ2-7, with 7 bases matching TRBD1. The germline V gene encodes CDR1 SGHKS and CDR2 YYEKEE (reference sequence). J lost 7 bases, V lost 4 bases, and 5 bases had no gene match. The CDR3 is 12 amino acids. As DNA, the CDR3 is TGTGCCAGCAGCCTTACAGGGGTGGAGCAGTACTTC. Translated: CASSLTGVEQYF.

This chain's CDR3 is CASSRDRNGEGYTF. The DNA for the CDR3 is TGTGCCAGCTCCAGAGACAGGAACGGAGAAGGCTACACCTTC. This sequence joins TRBV18 and TRBJ1-2; D possibly corresponds to TRBD1 (6 bases). Trimming took 6 bases from V and 8 from J, leaving 19 bases between them. Germline CDR1 reads KGHSH; CDR2 reads LQKENI. The length of the CDR3 is 14 residues.

The chain recombines TRBV19 with TRBJ1-1; unclear D gene. This CDR3 comprises 15 residues. Trimming shortened V by 4 bases and J by 1 base, and 13 bases separated the two germline ends. The germline V gene encodes CDR1 LNHDA and CDR2 SQIVND (reference sequence). DNA for the CDR3: TGTGCCAGTAGTAAACGGGAAGCGGCGAACACTGAAGCTTTCTTT. Amino acid sequence: CASSKREAANTEAFF. Filled out from reference TRBV19 and TRBJ1-1, the complete variable domain reads DGGITQSPKYLFRKEGQNVTLSCEQNLNHDAMYWYRQDPGQGLRLIYYSQIVNDFQKGDIAEGYSVSREKKESFPLTVTSAQKNPTAFYLCASSKREAANTEAFFGQGTRLTVV.

CDR3 sequence (DNA): TGTGCCAGCAGCTCCCCTTGGCGGGGGAATGAGCAGTTCTTC. Translating it yields CASSSPWRGNEQFF. This chain connects TRBV11-2 to TRBJ2-1; 7 bases agree with TRBD2. Germline loops: CDR1 SGHAT, CDR2 FQNNGV. The CDR3 length is 14 residues. V shed 4 bases, J shed 7 bases, and the junction held 7 bases outside the gene matches. Drawing the rest from reference TRBV11-2 and TRBJ2-1, the complete variable domain is EAGVAQSPRYKIIEKRQSVAFWCNPISGHATLYWYQQILGQGPKLLIQFQNNGVVDDSQLPKDRFSAERLKGVDSTLKIQPAKLEDSAVYLCASSSPWRGNEQFFGPGTRLTVL.

V is TRBV6-5 and J is TRBJ2-7; the match to TRBD2 covers 9 bases. After removal of 4 bases from V and 6 bases from J, the junction contained 7 bases not matched to a gene. The germline CDR1 and CDR2 sequences are MNHEY and SVGAGI. The length of the CDR3 is 14 residues. The CDR3 sequence: CASSWGLALPEQYF. CDR3 nucleotides: TGTGCCAGCAGTTGGGGACTAGCCCTCCCCGAGCAGTACTTC.

CDR3 nucleotides: TGTGCCAGCAGCCCCGGGAGGGGCGGCTATGGCTACACCTTC. This gives the protein CASSPGRGGYGYTF. The genes are TRBV3-1 (or the pseudogene TRBV3-2) and TRBJ1-2, with D perhaps TRBD1 (5 bases). Germline CDR1 LGHDT, CDR2 YNNKEL (reference sequence). This CDR3 contains 14 residues. V was shortened by 4 bases and J by 4 bases, with 13 bases between the two germline ends.

This clone came up a few times. The CDR3, as DNA: TGTGCCACCAGTGAAACCGGGACTAGCGGGGTAAACACCGGGGAGCTGTTTTTT. Its protein is CATSETGTSGVNTGELFF. The chain combines TRBV24-1 with TRBJ2-2; 13 bases fit TRBD2. The J segment lost 2 bases and the V segment lost 4 bases, leaving 6 bases of the junction unmatched. The CDR3 length is 18 residues. Germline V CDR1 and CDR2: KGHDR, SFDVKD.

The chain carries TRBV19 and TRBJ1-1; D uncertain. The germline V and J ends were trimmed by 2 bases and 3 bases, with 16 bases remaining between them. Germline V gives CDR1 LNHDA, CDR2 SQIVND (reference sequence). The CDR3 is 16 amino acids. This chain's CDR3 is CASSIRKDFGDTEAFF. The CDR3 bases are TGTGCCAGTAGTATAAGAAAAGACTTCGGGGACACTGAAGCTTTCTTT.

V and J are TRBV12-3 or TRBV12-4 and TRBJ2-5; perhaps TRBD2 as D (5 bases). V lost 5 bases and J lost 5, with 12 bases in between. The CDR3 totals 13 residues. Written as DNA, the CDR3 is TGTGCCAGCAGTCGTCTAGCTCAGGAGACCCAGTACTTC. Amino acids: CASSRLAQETQYF.

V is TRBV5-1 and J is TRBJ2-7; possible D gene TRBD2, 5 bases. Germline CDR1 and CDR2: SGHRS and YFSETQ. The V and J ends lost 4 bases and 2 bases respectively, with 19 bases between them. The CDR3 sequence is 16 residues long. CDR3 sequence reads: CASSRREGASPYEQYF. Written as DNA, the CDR3 is TGCGCCAGCAGCCGGAGAGAGGGAGCGTCCCCCTACGAGCAGTACTTC.

The rearrangement joins TRBV19 to TRBJ2-7, with 9 bases matching TRBD1. The CDR3 is 16 residues long. V lost 3 bases to trimming and J lost 3 bases; unmatched junction nucleotides: 9. Germline lookup yields CDR1 LNHDA and CDR2 SQIVND (reference sequence). The CDR3 spells CASSILTGGGIYEQYF. The CDR3 DNA sequence: TGTGCCAGTAGTATTTTAACAGGGGGCGGAATCTACGAGCAGTACTTC.

This clone showed up just once. The chain carries TRBV6-5 and TRBJ1-1; maybe TRBD1 (5 bases). CDR1 is MNHEY, CDR2 SVGAGI, per germline. This CDR3 contains 14 residues. Deletions cut 2 bases from V and 1 base from J, with 8 bases between. Here the CDR3 reads CASSYGAGNTEAFF. The CDR3 bases are TGTGCCAGCAGTTACGGGGCAGGGAACACTGAAGCTTTCTTT.

The chain combines TRBV7-2 with TRBJ1-1, with a weak D call TRBD1 (6 bases). CDR3 length: 16 residues. Trimming stripped 6 bases from V and 3 bases from J, with 20 bases between. CDR1 is SGHTA, CDR2 FQGNSA, per germline. CDR3 loop: CASRLRGGPKDTEAFF. In DNA, the CDR3 is TGTGCCAGCAGACTACGTGGGGGCCCTAAGGACACTGAAGCTTTCTTT.

This chain joins TRBV7-8 and TRBJ1-2; D gene ambiguous. This CDR3 contains 16 residues. The V gene's germline CDR1 is SGHVS and CDR2 FQNEAQ. V lost 5 bases to trimming and J lost 2 bases, with 18 bases between them. In nucleotides, the CDR3 is TGTGCCAGCAGCGCGTCCGGGGTCGCGGGGAACTATGGCTACACCTTC. This gives the protein CASSASGVAGNYGYTF.

The chain couples TRBV7-2 to TRBJ2-6; D unresolved. The CDR3 runs 16 residues. Trimming cost V 2 bases and J 0 bases, with 8 bases left between them. Germline values: CDR1 SGHTA, CDR2 FQGNSA. CDR3 in DNA: TGTGCCAGCAGCTTACAGGTTAGCTCTGGGGCCAACGTCCTGACTTTC. It encodes CASSLQVSSGANVLTF.

V usage is TRBV11-1 and J usage is TRBJ2-2; the D is unclear. The germline V and J ends were trimmed by 9 bases and 0 bases, with 11 bases remaining between them. The germline V gene has CDR1 SGHAT and CDR2 FQDESV (reference sequence). This CDR3 is 14 amino acids long. In DNA, the CDR3 is TGTGCCAGTGAGGTGTTCGCGAACACCGGGGAGCTGTTTTTT. Amino acids: CASEVFANTGELFF.

The rearrangement uses TRBV19 and TRBJ1-4, with 7 bases that match TRBD1. CDR3 size: 15 residues. The trim removed 5 bases at V and 8 bases at J, leaving 11 bases unmatched. Germline V gene sequence: CDR1 LNHDA, CDR2 SQIVND (reference sequence). The CDR3 loop is CASSSRSGGGEKLFF. CDR3 nucleotide sequence: TGTGCCAGTAGTTCACGTTCAGGGGGTGGAGAAAAACTGTTTTTT.

The rearrangement uses TRBV6-2 or TRBV6-3 and TRBJ1-1; D is perhaps TRBD1 (6 bases). The germline V gene encodes CDR1 MNHEY and CDR2 SVGEGT. This CDR3 has 16 residues. Trimming removed 5 bases at V and 0 bases at J, with 16 bases between. The CDR3 sequence is CASSTGTRGVNTEAFF. The CDR3, as DNA: TGTGCCAGCAGTACGGGGACCAGGGGAGTGAACACTGAAGCTTTCTTT.

This chain links TRBV15 with TRBJ2-2, with TRBD2 identical over 11 bases. Looked up from germline, CDR1 is LNHNV and CDR2 is YYDKDF (reference sequence). The CDR3 consists of 15 residues. The ends lost 5 bases at V and 5 bases at J; junction bases unmatched: 4. CDR3 protein: CATSQLAGGTGELFF. In DNA form, the CDR3 reads TGTGCCACCAGCCAGCTAGCGGGAGGTACCGGGGAGCTGTTTTTT. Looking up the rest from reference TRBV15 and TRBJ2-2 gives the full variable domain: DAMVIQNPRYQVTQFGKPVTLSCSQTLNHNVMYWYQQKSSQAPKLLFHYYDKDFNNEADTPDNFQSRRPNTSFCFLDIRSPGLGDTAMYLCATSQLAGGTGELFFGEGSRLTVL.

The rearrangement links TRBV2 to TRBJ2-3, with D possibly matching TRBD2 (5 bases). The CDR3 spans 14 residues. Trimming took 5 bases from V and 1 from J, leaving 10 bases between them. The germline CDR1 and CDR2 sequences are SNHLY and FYNNEI. The DNA for the CDR3 is TGTGCCAGCAGTAGAGCGGAGGGCACAGATACGCAGTATTTT. Protein sequence: CASSRAEGTDTQYF.

The V gene is TRBV5-1, the J gene TRBJ2-2; 7 bases match TRBD1. Germline V CDR1 and CDR2: SGHRS, YFSETQ. V was pared by 5 bases and J by 4 bases, with 8 bases of the junction left unmatched. The CDR3 length is 15 residues. CDR3 DNA: TGCGCCAGCAGTGTTGACAGGGTGCCCACCGGGGAGCTGTTTTTT. Encoded protein: CASSVDRVPTGELFF.

This rearrangement joins TRBV2 to TRBJ1-2; tentatively, D is TRBD1 (5 bases). Trimming removed 7 bases from V and 8 bases from J, with 17 bases in between. The germline V gene encodes CDR1 SNHLY and CDR2 FYNNEI. The CDR3 extends over 13 amino acids. CDR3 sequence reads: CASTTTDKGGYTF. Here the CDR3 DNA reads TGTGCCAGCACTACGACAGATAAGGGAGGCTACACCTTC.

There are a few counts of this clone. The chain employs TRBV28 and TRBJ2-7, with D perhaps matching TRBD2 (6 bases). Germline CDR1 and CDR2: MDHEN and SYDVKM. Trimming cost V 2 bases and J 6 bases, with 17 bases left between them. The CDR3 consists of 15 residues. CDR3 sequence reads: CASSLLGLGSREQYF. Here the CDR3 DNA reads TGTGCCAGCAGTTTACTGGGACTGGGTTCGCGCGAGCAGTACTTC.

The chain combines TRBV5-4 with TRBJ1-3; D remains unclear. Germline V gene data show CDR1 as SGHNT and CDR2 as YYREEE (reference sequence). V lost 4 bases, J lost 2 bases, and 13 bases lay in between. The CDR3 runs to 15 residues. CDR3 nucleotide sequence: TGTGCCAGCAGCCCGGGAGGAGGCGCTGGAAACACCATATATTTT. Protein product: CASSPGGGAGNTIYF.

The chain uses TRBV7-9 and TRBJ2-3; 10 bases line up with TRBD1. Germline V gene lookup returns CDR1 SEHNR and CDR2 FQNEAQ (reference sequence). V lost 3 bases to trimming and J lost 5 bases; unmatched junction nucleotides: 8. The CDR3 consists of 16 residues. The CDR3 here is CASSFLTGGAGDTQYF. The CDR3 DNA is TGTGCCAGCAGCTTCCTGACAGGGGGCGCGGGAGATACGCAGTATTTT.

The chain carries TRBV5-1 and TRBJ1-2; 10 positions agree with TRBD1. The CDR3 totals 17 residues. Trimming cost V 3 bases and J 3 bases; bases outside gene matches: 11. Germline V gene data show CDR1 as SGHRS and CDR2 as YFSETQ. CDR3 amino acids: CASSYRDRGRGDYGYTF. The CDR3 nucleotides read TGCGCCAGCAGCTACCGGGACAGGGGAAGAGGCGACTATGGCTACACCTTC. The whole variable domain, remainder taken from reference TRBV5-1 and TRBJ1-2, is KAGVTQTPRYLIKTRGQQVTLSCSPISGHRSVSWYQQTPGQGLQFLFEYFSETQRNKGNFPGRFSGRQFSNSRSEMNVSTLELGDSALYLCASSYRDRGRGDYGYTFGSGTRLTVV.